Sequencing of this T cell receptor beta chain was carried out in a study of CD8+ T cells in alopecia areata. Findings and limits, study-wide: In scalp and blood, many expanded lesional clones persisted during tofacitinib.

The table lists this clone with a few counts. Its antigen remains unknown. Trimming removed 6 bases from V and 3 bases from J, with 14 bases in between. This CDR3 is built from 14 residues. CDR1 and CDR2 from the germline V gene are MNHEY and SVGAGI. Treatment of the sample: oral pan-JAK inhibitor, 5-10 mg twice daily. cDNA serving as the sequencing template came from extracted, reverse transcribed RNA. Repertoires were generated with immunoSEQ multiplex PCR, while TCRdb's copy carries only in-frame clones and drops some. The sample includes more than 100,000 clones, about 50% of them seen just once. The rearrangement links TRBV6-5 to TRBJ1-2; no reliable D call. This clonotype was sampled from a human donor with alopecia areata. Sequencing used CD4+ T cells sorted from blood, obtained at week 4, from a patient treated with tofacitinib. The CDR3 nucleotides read TGTGCCAGCAGGACCCCGGCCGTGGACTATGGCTACACCTTC. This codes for CASRTPAVDYGYTF.